The rows below give T cell receptor beta chains drawn from one sample of a study of blood T cells in healthy people across ages. TCRdb redid the calling of the 5' RACE reads with MiXCR, one entry per CDR3 protein. This sample has under 1 million distinct CDR3 sequences, with approximately 48% found just once. Sequencing was performed on blood. Receptors were obtained from a man aged 60 to 75 in good health. The CDR3 runs from the conserved cysteine through the conserved F or W. A D gene is named only where the DNA matches it firmly. Expanded clones are given a class, and other clones once, few, many or no size at all.

clone size: .; J gene: TRBJ2-7; V gene: TRBV5-1; D gene: .; CDR3 DNA: TGCGCCAGCAGCTTGACAGTTGGTAACTCCTACGAGCAGTACTTC; CDR3 protein: CASSLTVGNSYEQYF
clone size: .; J gene: TRBJ2-6; V gene: TRBV27; D gene: .; CDR3 DNA: TGTGCCACCAGACCGAACTCTGGGGCCAACGTCCTGACTTTC; CDR3 protein: CATRPNSGANVLTF
clone size: many; J gene: TRBJ2-7; V gene: TRBV7-9; D gene: .; CDR3 DNA: TGTGCCAGCAGCCCCACTGGGCTTGGTACCTACGAGCAGTACTTC; CDR3 protein: CASSPTGLGTYEQYF
clone size: few; J gene: TRBJ2-7; V gene: TRBV7-7; D gene: TRBD1; CDR3 DNA: TGTGCTAGCAGTAGGGGACAGAGGGCCTACGAGCAGTACTTC; CDR3 protein: CASSRGQRAYEQYF
clone size: few; J gene: TRBJ2-1; V gene: TRBV9; D gene: TRBD2; CDR3 DNA: TGTGCCAGCAGCGTAAGCGGGGGGGGATACAATGAGCAGTTCTTC; CDR3 protein: CASSVSGGGYNEQFF
clone size: .; J gene: TRBJ1-2; V gene: TRBV7-2; D gene: TRBD1; CDR3 DNA: TGTGCCAGCAGCTTAGTACGGACAGGGCTGCGGGGCTACACCTTC; CDR3 protein: CASSLVRTGLRGYTF
clone size: .; J gene: TRBJ1-4; V gene: TRBV11-2; D gene: .; CDR3 DNA: TGTGCCAGCAGCCCAAGGCTGACGACTAATGAAAAACTGTTTTTT; CDR3 protein: CASSPRLTTNEKLFF
clone size: few; J gene: TRBJ2-1; V gene: TRBV4-1; D gene: TRBD2; CDR3 DNA: TGCGCCAGCAGCCCAGTCGTTACTAGCGACAATGAGCAGTTCTTC; CDR3 protein: CASSPVVTSDNEQFF
clone size: many; J gene: TRBJ2-6; V gene: TRBV7-2; D gene: TRBD1; CDR3 DNA: TGTGCCAGCACCTTGGAGAGGACAGGACTCTCTGGGGCCAACGTCCTGACTTTC; CDR3 protein: CASTLERTGLSGANVLTF
clone size: .; J gene: TRBJ2-5; V gene: TRBV27; D gene: .; CDR3 DNA: TGTGCCAGCAGTTTATCGATGACACTCCAAGAGACCCAGTACTTC; CDR3 protein: CASSLSMTLQETQYF
clone size: many; J gene: TRBJ2-7; V gene: TRBV7-2; D gene: .; CDR3 DNA: TGTGCCAGCAGCCTCCCAGTGGGGGCGGCCTACGAGCAGTACTTC; CDR3 protein: CASSLPVGAAYEQYF
clone size: .; J gene: TRBJ2-7; V gene: TRBV7-6; D gene: .; CDR3 DNA: TGTGCCAGCAGCTTATCACTCCCTGGGCAGGCCTACGAGCAGTACTTC; CDR3 protein: CASSLSLPGQAYEQYF
clone size: .; J gene: TRBJ2-1; V gene: TRBV20-1; D gene: TRBD2; CDR3 DNA: TGCAGTGCTAAGAGCGGGGGGGCTTTTTGGGATGAGCAGTTCTTC; CDR3 protein: CSAKSGGAFWDEQFF
clone size: .; J gene: TRBJ2-6; V gene: TRBV11-2; D gene: .; CDR3 DNA: TGTGCCAGCAGCTTTCTTCGGTTTTACTCTGGGGCCAACGTCCTGACTTTC; CDR3 protein: CASSFLRFYSGANVLTF
clone size: .; J gene: TRBJ2-1; V gene: TRBV24-1; D gene: .; CDR3 DNA: TGTGCCACCAGTGATTTTAAGGGGGGCAATTACAATGAGCAGTTCTTC; CDR3 protein: CATSDFKGGNYNEQFF
clone size: .; J gene: TRBJ2-7; V gene: TRBV11-2; D gene: .; CDR3 DNA: TGTGCCAGCAGCTTAGATCGGCAGTCTTCCTACGGGCAGTACTTC; CDR3 protein: CASSLDRQSSYGQYF
clone size: .; J gene: TRBJ1-1; V gene: TRBV9; D gene: .; CDR3 DNA: TGTGCCAGCAGCGCTCACGTTTCTGACACTGAAGCTTTCTTT; CDR3 protein: CASSAHVSDTEAFF
clone size: few; J gene: TRBJ2-7; V gene: TRBV12-3/TRBV12-4; D gene: TRBD2; CDR3 DNA: TGTGCCAGCAGTAGAAGGGACGGGGGGGCTGGCTACGAGCAGTACTTC; CDR3 protein: CASSRRDGGAGYEQYF
clone size: .; J gene: TRBJ2-6; V gene: TRBV10-3; D gene: .; CDR3 DNA: TGTGCCATCAGTGATGAGACCCCGGGGGCCAACGTCCTGACTTTC; CDR3 protein: CAISDETPGANVLTF
clone size: .; J gene: TRBJ1-2; V gene: TRBV30; D gene: TRBD1; CDR3 DNA: TGTGCCAACAGCTACAGGGGTTATAACTATGGCTACACCTTC; CDR3 protein: CANSYRGYNYGYTF
clone size: .; J gene: TRBJ1-1; V gene: TRBV19; D gene: TRBD1; CDR3 DNA: TGTGCCAGTAGTATAGCAGGGGGAGGCACTGAAGCTTTCTTT; CDR3 protein: CASSIAGGGTEAFF
clone size: .; J gene: TRBJ1-5; V gene: TRBV29-1; D gene: .; CDR3 DNA: TGCAGCGTGGGGGCAGTTAATCAGCCCCAGCATTTT; CDR3 protein: CSVGAVNQPQHF
clone size: .; J gene: TRBJ2-7; V gene: TRBV25-1; D gene: TRBD2; CDR3 DNA: TGTGCCAGCAGTGAAGCAACCGGGGGGGCCCTCTCCTACAATGAGCAGTACTTC; CDR3 protein: CASSEATGGALSYNEQYF
clone size: .; J gene: TRBJ2-5; V gene: TRBV6-2/TRBV6-3; D gene: .; CDR3 DNA: TGTGCCAGCAGTTTTCCGGTTGAGACCCAGTACTTC; CDR3 protein: CASSFPVETQYF
clone size: few; J gene: TRBJ1-2; V gene: TRBV7-2; D gene: .; CDR3 DNA: TGTGCCAGCAGCCAGAGGGACACAACCGTCTACACCTTC; CDR3 protein: CASSQRDTTVYTF
clone size: .; J gene: TRBJ2-1; V gene: TRBV7-3; D gene: TRBD1; CDR3 DNA: TGTGCCAGCAGCTGCCGGGACAGGGGATTCGATGAGCAGTTCTTC; CDR3 protein: CASSCRDRGFDEQFF